These 21 T cell receptor beta chains came from one sample sequenced in a study of blood T cells in healthy people across ages. A sample-barcoded 5' primer and a J-beta primer mix were used in a second PCR of about 6 to 12 cycles. TCRdb fed the 5' RACE reads into MiXCR, producing one record per CDR3 protein. The sample shows 1.5 million to 2 million distinct CDR3 sequences, roughly 43% of them seen only once. The sequenced sample was blood. Receptors originate from a human donor in good health.

This clonotype has a handful of counts. The CDR3: CASSTVAGQPQHF. DNA of the CDR3: TGTGCCAGCAGTACAGTAGCGGGTCAGCCCCAGCATTTT. The chain is built from TRBV6-5 and TRBJ1-5; D is unclear. This CDR3 is built from 13 residues. Germline CDR1 is MNHEY and CDR2 is SVGAGI. V shed 5 bases and J shed 6 bases, with 11 bases lying between them.

This clonotype came up once. V and J are TRBV15 and TRBJ1-1; D is unclear. With 2 bases removed from V and 3 bases from J, the gap between germline ends came to 7 bases. In germline, CDR1 is LNHNV, CDR2 YYDKDF (reference sequence). The CDR3 runs 13 residues. The CDR3 DNA follows: TGTGCCACCAGCAGACCGGGTGACACTGAAGCTTTCTTT. Its protein product is CATSRPGDTEAFF.

Of note for this clonotype: Relative to the germline gene, one junction end is altered; a read error may explain this. The chain links TRBV28 to TRBJ1-2; weak D call: TRBD1 (5 bases). The V gene's germline CDR1 is MDHEN and CDR2 SYDVKM. There are 17 residues in the CDR3. The CDR3 spells CASSPAGLGRGDYGCTF. The CDR3 nucleotides read TGTGCCAGCAGTCCCGCGGGATTGGGAAGGGGCGACTATGGCTGCACCTTC.

The V gene is TRBV20-1, the J gene TRBJ1-6; no clear D. The germline gives CDR1 DFQATT, CDR2 SNEGSKA (reference sequence). V lost 4 bases to trimming and J lost 7 bases, with 11 bases between them. The CDR3 length is 13 residues. The CDR3 DNA sequence: TGCAGTGCTACCGGGTCGATCAATTCACCCCTCCACTTT. This gives the protein CSATGSINSPLHF.

In its sample, this clonotype was seen a few times. The rearrangement links TRBV6-5 to TRBJ1-6; possibly TRBD1 for D (5 bases). The ends were cut back, 0 bases at V and 9 bases at J, with 18 bases in the middle. CDR1 and CDR2 (germline): MNHEY, SVGAGI. The CDR3 is 17 amino acids. The CDR3 DNA follows: TGTGCCAGCAGTTACTCAGACCTGGGAACAGGCCTTTCACCCCTCCACTTT. Encoded protein: CASSYSDLGTGLSPLHF.

This clonotype was observed at least ten times. The chain combines TRBV7-9 with TRBJ2-1; D is possibly TRBD1 (7 bases). CDR3 length equals 12 residues. Trimming took 5 bases from V and 9 from J, leaving 11 bases between them. The germline gives CDR1 SEHNR, CDR2 FQNEAQ (reference sequence). CDR3 sequence: CASSPQGGEQFF. CDR3 bases: TGTGCCAGCAGCCCTCAGGGGGGTGAGCAGTTCTTC.

The CDR3 nucleotides read TGCAGTGCTCAAGACAGGTCTTACGAGCAGTACTTC. Translation gives CSAQDRSYEQYF. The chain combines TRBV20-1 with TRBJ2-7; D perhaps matches TRBD1 (6 bases). This CDR3 is built from 12 residues. CDR1 is DFQATT and CDR2 is SNEGSKA in the germline V gene (reference sequence). The V end was cut by 5 bases, the J end by 4 bases, with 12 bases between.

The sample holds a few counts of this clonotype. The genes are TRBV24-1 and TRBJ2-1, with TRBD1 as a possible D gene (5 bases). The CDR3 has 14 residues. CDR1 is KGHDR, CDR2 SFDVKD, per germline. The V and J ends lost 1 base and 12 bases respectively, with 15 bases between them. As DNA, the CDR3 is TGTGCCACCAGTGATTTAAGGGCAGGGCTGGCGCAGTTCTTC. It specifies CATSDLRAGLAQFF.

The rearrangement uses TRBV20-1 and TRBJ2-7, with 7 bases lining up with TRBD1. With 3 bases clipped from V and 2 bases from J, the junction kept 10 bases outside the gene matches. Looked up from germline, CDR1 is DFQATT and CDR2 is SNEGSKA (reference sequence). The CDR3 length is 15 residues. CDR3 sequence: CSASYSDRRPYEQYF. CDR3 bases: TGCAGTGCTAGCTACTCGGACAGGAGACCCTACGAGCAGTACTTC.

This clonotype was observed a few times. The genes are TRBV7-8 and TRBJ2-3; 10 positions match TRBD2. Trimming at V came to 4 bases and at J to 0 bases, leaving 1 base not matched to a gene. The CDR3 consists of 15 residues. Germline assignment: CDR1 SGHVS and CDR2 FQNEAQ. The CDR3, as DNA: TGTGCCAGCAGCTCGGGACTAGCGAGCACAGATACGCAGTATTTT. This sequence encodes CASSSGLASTDTQYF.

This chain links TRBV4-3 with TRBJ2-5; no firm D call. The CDR3 sequence is 14 residues long. V gave up 5 bases and J gave up 5 bases, with 15 bases separating them. Germline V gene sequence: CDR1 LGHNA, CDR2 YSLEER. This chain's CDR3 is CASSSLGFGETQYF. In DNA, the CDR3 is TGCGCCAGCAGCTCACTGGGCTTTGGGGAGACCCAGTACTTC.

The chain recombines TRBV7-6 with TRBJ2-1; D might be TRBD2 (6 bases). The V gene's germline CDR1 is SGHVS and CDR2 FNYEAQ. This CDR3 spans 13 amino acids. V lost 1 base and J lost 10, with 11 bases in between. The CDR3 DNA is TGTGCCAGCAGCTTAGGAGGGACTGGGGAGCAGTTCTTC. It specifies CASSLGGTGEQFF. The full variable domain, its missing parts supplied by reference TRBV7-6 and TRBJ2-1, is GAGVSQSPRYKVTKRGQDVALRCDPISGHVSLYWYRQALGQGPEFLTYFNYEAQQDKSGLPNDRFSAERPEGSISTLTIQRTEQRDSAMYRCASSLGGTGEQFFGPGTRLTVL.

This sequence joins TRBV5-1 and TRBJ2-2, with a weak D call TRBD2 (5 bases). Germline-derived CDR1 and CDR2 are SGHRS and YFSETQ. This CDR3 contains 13 residues. Trimming took off 6 bases at V and 10 bases at J, with 16 bases between the two ends. In DNA form, the CDR3 reads TGCGCCAGCACTTCCCAAGAGGGCTTGGAGCTGTTTTTT. Protein product: CASTSQEGLELFF.

This chain joins TRBV12-3 or TRBV12-4 and TRBJ1-3; 7 bases align to TRBD1. CDR3 length: 14 amino acids. V gave up 5 bases and J gave up 8 bases; unmatched junction bases: 9. CDR3 sequence reads: CASSPTGPLDTIYF. As DNA, the CDR3 is TGTGCCAGCAGTCCGACAGGGCCCTTAGACACCATATATTTT.

The rearrangement joins TRBV7-8 to TRBJ2-6; 7 bases are a match to TRBD1. This CDR3 is 20 amino acids long. Germline V CDR1 and CDR2: SGHVS, FQNEAQ. With V trimmed by 2 bases and J by 2 bases, 15 bases remained unmatched. The CDR3 sequence: CASSLSFRGQLIPGANVLTF. DNA for the CDR3: TGTGCCAGCAGCTTAAGTTTCAGGGGACAGTTAATACCTGGGGCCAACGTCCTGACTTTC. Filled out from reference TRBV7-8 and TRBJ2-6, the complete variable domain reads GAGVSQSPRYKVAKRGQDVALRCDPISGHVSLFWYQQALGQGPEFLTYFQNEAQLDKSGLPSDRFFAERPEGSVSTLKIQRTQQEDSAVYLCASSLSFRGQLIPGANVLTFGAGSRLTVL.

V gene TRBV7-3 combines with J gene TRBJ1-1; maybe TRBD1 (6 bases). There are 15 residues in the CDR3. Germline assignment: CDR1 SGHTA and CDR2 FQGTGA. The V gene lost 5 bases and the J gene lost 3 bases, with 16 bases spanning the gap. This CDR3 is CASSRGGRRDTEAFF. The CDR3 DNA is TGTGCCAGCAGCCGGGGGGGGCGCAGGGACACTGAAGCTTTCTTT.

The chain uses TRBV12-3 or TRBV12-4 and TRBJ1-2, with D hard to call. This CDR3 contains 13 residues. Trimming took 3 bases from V and 4 from J, leaving 9 bases between them. The chain's CDR3 is CASSLSITYGYTF. As DNA, the CDR3 is TGTGCCAGCAGTTTGTCCATAACCTATGGCTACACCTTC.

Only a few counts were recorded for this clonotype. The chain combines TRBV10-3 with TRBJ2-1, with D perhaps being TRBD1 or TRBD2 (6 bases each). The CDR3 is 13 amino acids. Trimming pared 8 bases from V and 5 bases from J, leaving 13 bases between. Germline CDR1 reads ENHRY; CDR2 reads SYGVKD. The CDR3 nucleotides read TGTGCCATCTTCGGGGGCCCCAACAATGAGCAGTTCTTC. It specifies CAIFGGPNNEQFF.

This sequence joins TRBV5-5 and TRBJ2-1, with D possibly being TRBD1 (6 bases). Germline loops: CDR1 SGHKS, CDR2 YYEKEE (reference sequence). CDR3 length: 15 amino acids. Trimming removed 4 bases at V and 3 bases at J, with 14 bases between. The CDR3 reads CASSLGPGDYNEQFF. CDR3 sequence (DNA): TGTGCCAGCAGCCTCGGCCCAGGGGACTACAATGAGCAGTTCTTC. Full variable domain (missing parts from reference TRBV5-5 and TRBJ2-1): DAGVTQSPTHLIKTRGQQVTLRCSPISGHKSVSWYQQVLGQGPQFIFQYYEKEERGRGNFPDRFSARQFPNYSSELNVNALLLGDSALYLCASSLGPGDYNEQFFGPGTRLTVL.

V usage is TRBV4-3 and J usage is TRBJ1-4; TRBD1 agrees at 7 bases. CDR3 length: 20 amino acids. Germline lookup yields CDR1 LGHNA and CDR2 YSLEER. Trimming took 0 bases from V and 7 from J; bases not matched to a gene: 20. The CDR3 spells CASSQDLATEGRGPGEKLFF. CDR3 DNA sequence: TGCGCCAGCAGCCAAGATTTGGCGACGGAAGGAAGGGGGCCTGGTGAAAAACTGTTTTTT.

The V call is TRBV20-1, the J call TRBJ2-7, with 8 bases that match TRBD2. The J segment lost 3 bases and the V segment lost 4 bases, leaving 14 bases of the junction unmatched. Germline CDR1 DFQATT, CDR2 SNEGSKA (reference sequence). The CDR3 has 16 residues. The CDR3 here is CSAMGTGGGRHYEQYF. In DNA form, the CDR3 reads TGCAGTGCTATGGGGACTGGCGGGGGGCGGCACTACGAGCAGTACTTC.